Shown below are 12 T cell receptor beta chains from a single sample sequenced in a study of PD-1 blockade in classical Hodgkin lymphoma. Each patient relapsed following autologous stem cell transplantation, and prior brentuximab vedotin exposure differed. Assay: immunoSEQ multiplex PCR; the TCRdb copy retains only in-frame clones and omits some. The sample lists about 15,000 clones, about 61% seen once, with about 11% in the top ten. The sample in question was peripheral blood mononuclear cells (PBMCs), obtained at baseline. The receptors shown here come from a human donor with classical Hodgkin lymphoma.

This clone has just a few counts. V usage is TRBV5-1 and J usage is TRBJ2-2; TRBD1 agrees at 7 bases. The CDR3 contains 15 residues. CDR1 is SGHRS, CDR2 YFSETQ, per germline. Unmatched junction bases numbered 4, after V lost 5 bases and J lost 0 bases. CDR3 sequence (DNA): TGCGCCAGCAGTGAGCAGGGGGCGAACACCGGGGAGCTGTTTTTT. It encodes CASSEQGANTGELFF.

The chain joins TRBV13 to TRBJ2-7; D not resolved. The CDR3 is 14 amino acids. Trimming took 0 bases from V and 2 from J, leaving 8 bases between them. CDR1 is PRHDT and CDR2 is FYEKMQ in the germline V gene (reference sequence). Here the CDR3 DNA reads TGTGCCAGCAGCTTAGGGGGAACGACCTACGAGCAGTACTTC. It specifies CASSLGGTTYEQYF.

This rearrangement joins TRBV6-1 to TRBJ2-1, with 8 nucleotides matching TRBD2. Germline V gene sequence: CDR1 MNHNS, CDR2 SASEGT. V lost 6 bases, J lost 5 bases, and 6 bases stayed unmatched. The CDR3 consists of 14 residues. DNA of the CDR3: TGTGCCAGCAGCCGAGCGGGAGCCGACAATGAGCAGTTCTTC. As protein: CASSRAGADNEQFF.

This clone was observed a few times. Written as DNA, the CDR3 is TGTGCCAGCAGCCCCGCCGAGGGGAGCTCCTACAATGAGCAGTTCTTC. Encoded protein: CASSPAEGSSYNEQFF. The rearrangement uses TRBV11-2 and TRBJ2-1; D could derive from TRBD1 or TRBD2 (5 bases each). The length of the CDR3 is 16 residues. With 5 bases removed from V and 0 bases from J, the gap between germline ends came to 14 bases. Germline V gene lookup returns CDR1 SGHAT and CDR2 FQNNGV.

This clone is deemed medium-sized (0.01 to 0.1%). The chain recombines TRBV28 with TRBJ1-1, with no clear D. Trimming removed 1 base at V and 0 bases at J, with 15 bases between. The CDR3 runs to 17 residues. Germline-derived CDR1 and CDR2 are MDHEN and SYDVKM. CDR3 nucleotide sequence: TGTGCCAGCAGTTTATCGACCGGGCACGGGCTGAACACTGAAGCTTTCTTT. Its translation: CASSLSTGHGLNTEAFF.

This chain uses TRBV27 with TRBJ2-7, with D perhaps matching TRBD2 (6 bases). Germline V gene data show CDR1 as MNHEY and CDR2 as SMNVEV (reference sequence). V was shortened by 2 bases and J by 2 bases, with 16 bases between the two germline ends. The CDR3 is 16 amino acids. The CDR3 DNA sequence: TGTGCCAGCAGTTTAAGCGGGTCCCGCCTAACCTACGAGCAGTACTTC. Translating it yields CASSLSGSRLTYEQYF.

This chain joins TRBV19 and TRBJ2-2; 11 bases are shared with TRBD1. This CDR3 has 16 amino acids. Germline assignment: CDR1 LNHDA and CDR2 SQIVND (reference sequence). V lost 5 bases and J lost 4; bases outside the gene matches: 6. CDR3 nucleotide sequence: TGTGCCAGTAGTCTACGGACAGGGGGCATCACCGGGGAGCTGTTTTTT. This encodes CASSLRTGGITGELFF.

The chain is built from TRBV15 and TRBJ2-7; 7 positions match TRBD1. The CDR3 sequence is 14 residues long. Trimming removed 5 bases from V and 3 bases from J; junction bases left unmatched: 7. The V gene's germline CDR1 is LNHNV and CDR2 YYDKDF (reference sequence). Here the CDR3 reads CATSQDRWGYEQYF. Written as DNA, the CDR3 is TGTGCCACCAGCCAGGACAGGTGGGGCTACGAGCAGTACTTC.

This clone rates as medium-sized. CDR3 in amino acids: CASSQGADRAGISGYTF. CDR3 DNA sequence: TGCGCCAGCAGCCAAGGGGCGGACAGGGCCGGAATTAGTGGCTACACCTTC. This chain joins TRBV4-1 and TRBJ1-2; 8 bases are shared with TRBD1. This CDR3 has 17 amino acids. The trim removed 1 base at V and 7 bases at J, leaving 14 bases unmatched. From germline, CDR1 is MGHRA and CDR2 YSYEKL.

In its sample, this clone ranks as medium-sized. The chain uses TRBV7-2 and TRBJ2-1, with D maybe TRBD2 (6 bases). V was trimmed by 6 bases and J by 0 bases, leaving 12 bases between them. The CDR3 runs to 15 residues. Per the germline V gene, CDR1 is SGHTA and CDR2 is FQGNSA. CDR3 nucleotide sequence: TGTGCCAGCAGATCTCCGGGACTCTCCTACAATGAGCAGTTCTTC. Translated, it gives CASRSPGLSYNEQFF.

CDR3 coding DNA: TGTGCCAGCCTTAAGGAAGGGGGGGACTACGAGCAGTACTTC. Protein: CASLKEGGDYEQYF. This chain uses TRBV28 with TRBJ2-7; a possible D gene is TRBD2 (7 bases). CDR1 is MDHEN, CDR2 SYDVKM, per germline. Trimming shortened V by 8 bases and J by 3 bases, and 17 bases separated the two germline ends. The CDR3 runs to 14 residues.

The chain combines TRBV6-4 with TRBJ2-1, with 8 bases fitting TRBD2. Germline V gene sequence: CDR1 MRHNA, CDR2 SNTAGT. J lost 0 bases, V lost 0 bases, and 1 base had no gene match. CDR3 length: 16 amino acids. The CDR3 loop is CASSDSTSGSYNEQFF. The CDR3 bases are TGTGCCAGCAGTGACTCTACTAGCGGCTCCTACAATGAGCAGTTCTTC.